Shown below are 25 T cell receptor beta chains from a single sample sequenced in a study of shared clonotypes between healthy human individuals. The repertoire was sequenced with immunoSEQ multiplex PCR; TCRdb's copy has only in-frame clones and lacks some. The sample includes around 2.5 million clones, roughly 93% of them seen just once. Sequences were obtained from naive CD4+ T cells from PBMCs. Documented subset: CD45RA+ positively selected. The receptor set was obtained from a young man in good health. Some clones in this sample may be carry-over from other donors' samples.

This sequence joins TRBV27 and TRBJ2-1; 11 nucleotides line up with TRBD2. This CDR3 has 20 residues. The trim removed 4 bases at V and 7 bases at J, leaving 21 bases unmatched. Germline V lookup: CDR1 MNHEY, CDR2 SMNVEV (reference sequence). DNA for the CDR3: TGTGCCAGCAGTTCACGATCCGGGACAGCTACTAGCGGGAGTAAAAATGAGCAGTTCTTC. It translates to CASSSRSGTATSGSKNEQFF.

The CDR3 nucleotides read TGTGCCAGCACCTCGTGGGGGGGTTCGGCTACCTACAATGAGCAGTTCTTC. Amino acids: CASTSWGGSATYNEQFF. The rearrangement joins TRBV28 to TRBJ2-1; 7 nucleotides agree with TRBD2. The V gene end was trimmed by 7 bases and the J gene end by 2 bases; junction bases not matched to a gene: 14. CDR3 length: 17 amino acids. Germline CDR1 is MDHEN and CDR2 is SYDVKM.

This clone has only one observation. The genes are TRBV7-3 and TRBJ2-5; no firm D call. The CDR3 runs to 15 residues. V was shortened by 0 bases and J by 0 bases, with 8 bases between the two germline ends. Per germline, CDR1 SGHTA and CDR2 FQGTGA. The CDR3 loop reads CASSLTSRHQETQYF. In DNA, the CDR3 is TGTGCCAGCAGCTTAACATCCAGGCACCAAGAGACCCAGTACTTC.

The rearrangement joins TRBV5-1 to TRBJ1-2; 7 bases match TRBD1. This CDR3 has 15 residues. Germline loops: CDR1 SGHRS, CDR2 YFSETQ. V lost 0 bases, J lost 5 bases, and 7 bases stayed unmatched. CDR3 protein: CASSLDRGEVYGYTF. In DNA, the CDR3 is TGCGCCAGCAGCTTGGACAGGGGTGAGGTTTATGGCTACACCTTC.

This clone was seen more than once but under ten times. This chain uses TRBV28 with TRBJ1-5; 9 bases match TRBD1. Per germline, CDR1 MDHEN and CDR2 SYDVKM. V lost 5 bases to trimming and J lost 6 bases; unmatched junction nucleotides: 11. CDR3 length equals 16 residues. CDR3 DNA: TGTGCCAGCAGTGTACAGGGGGCTGGGTCTAGTCAGCCCCAGCATTTT. Amino acid sequence: CASSVQGAGSSQPQHF. Full variable domain (missing parts from reference TRBV28 and TRBJ1-5): DVKVTQSSRYLVKRTGEKVFLECVQDMDHENMFWYRQDPGLGLRLIYFSYDVKMKEKGDIPEGYSVSREKKERFSLILESASTNQTSMYLCASSVQGAGSSQPQHFGDGTRLSIL.

As for this clone: The same CDR3 arises from other DNA sequences in this sample as well. This chain connects TRBV7-2 to TRBJ2-7, with D possibly being TRBD1 (6 bases). The CDR3 has 14 amino acids. The V end was cut by 2 bases, the J end by 1 base, with 9 bases between. In germline, CDR1 is SGHTA, CDR2 FQGNSA. CDR3: CASSLTGRSYEQYF. CDR3 nucleotides: TGTGCCAGCAGCTTAACAGGGAGATCCTACGAGCAGTACTTC.

The rearrangement links TRBV15 to TRBJ2-2; possible D gene TRBD1, 5 bases. The germline CDR1 and CDR2 sequences are LNHNV and YYDKDF (reference sequence). V gave up 3 bases and J gave up 6 bases, with 11 bases separating them. The CDR3 loop spans 14 amino acids. CDR3 loop: CATSSRWGAGELFF. DNA of the CDR3: TGTGCCACCAGCAGCCGATGGGGCGCCGGGGAGCTGTTTTTT. The full variable domain, with the rest looked up from reference TRBV15 and TRBJ2-2, is DAMVIQNPRYQVTQFGKPVTLSCSQTLNHNVMYWYQQKSSQAPKLLFHYYDKDFNNEADTPDNFQSRRPNTSFCFLDIRSPGLGDTAMYLCATSSRWGAGELFFGEGSRLTVL.

The rearrangement links TRBV21-1 to TRBJ2-7; whether TRBD1, the table's D call, matches the DNA was not checked. TRBV21-1 is deemed a pseudogene. The CDR3 runs 17 residues. The CDR3 DNA reads as TGTGCCAGCAGCCCAATTGGGGGACAGGGGGCATACTACGAGCAGTACTTC. As protein: CASSPIGGQGAYYEQYF.

The chain couples TRBV7-3 to TRBJ2-5; D is possibly TRBD1 (6 bases). CDR3 length equals 14 residues. Trimming pared 5 bases from V and 3 bases from J, leaving 13 bases between. Germline V gene lookup returns CDR1 SGHTA and CDR2 FQGTGA. Here the CDR3 reads CASSPQGGKETQYF. The CDR3, as DNA: TGTGCCAGCAGCCCTCAAGGGGGAAAAGAGACCCAGTACTTC.

The J gene is TRBJ2-5, the V gene TRBV14, with unresolved D. Trimming cost V 1 base and J 0 bases, with 9 bases left between them. The CDR3 loop spans 15 amino acids. Germline values: CDR1 SGHDN, CDR2 FVKESK. In DNA form, the CDR3 reads TGTGCCAGCAGCCAAGGAGTGGTCAACCAAGAGACCCAGTACTTC. Amino acid sequence: CASSQGVVNQETQYF. The complete variable domain, with remaining parts taken from reference TRBV14 and TRBJ2-5, reads EAGVTQFPSHSVIEKGQTVTLRCDPISGHDNLYWYRRVMGKEIKFLLHFVKESKQDESGMPNNRFLAERTGGTYSTLKVQPAELEDSGVYFCASSQGVVNQETQYFGPGTRLLVL.

The chain uses TRBV30 and TRBJ1-1; TRBD1 is a possible D gene (5 bases). Germline values: CDR1 GTSNPN, CDR2 SVGIG (reference sequence). Trimming took 2 bases from V and 6 from J, leaving 16 bases between them. The CDR3 spans 14 residues. The chain's CDR3 is CAWSPLTVYAEAFF. CDR3 DNA sequence: TGTGCCTGGAGTCCTCTGACAGTTTATGCTGAAGCTTTCTTT.

The chain employs TRBV7-3 and TRBJ2-2, with D perhaps matching TRBD2 (7 bases). Germline V lookup: CDR1 SGHTA, CDR2 FQGTGA. The V end was cut by 5 bases, the J end by 6 bases, with 22 bases between. The CDR3 has 17 residues. The CDR3 DNA sequence: TGTGCCAGCAGCCCAATCCGAGGGGGGAGGGCCCCCGGGGAGCTGTTTTTT. Encoded protein: CASSPIRGGRAPGELFF.

Comment on this clone: At one end the junction does not follow the germline gene, possibly because of a read error. This chain joins TRBV15 and TRBJ2-7; 8 nucleotides agree with TRBD1. In germline, CDR1 is LNHNV, CDR2 YYDKDF (reference sequence). This CDR3 is 16 amino acids long. The DNA for the CDR3 is TGTGCCACCAGCAGACCAGACAGGGGTTCTCTCTACGAACAGTACTTC. Translating gives CATSRPDRGSLYEQYF.

This clone was detected only once. The V gene is TRBV11-1, the J gene TRBJ2-3, with no clear D. The CDR3 sequence is 15 residues long. The V gene's germline CDR1 is SGHAT and CDR2 FQDESV (reference sequence). Trimming pared 5 bases from V and 4 bases from J, leaving 16 bases between. CDR3 nucleotide sequence: TGTGCCAGCAGCCCTGGGCCCTTGGGCGCAGATACGCAGTATTTT. Its protein is CASSPGPLGADTQYF. The variable domain in full, completed from reference TRBV11-1 and TRBJ2-3, reads EAEVAQSPRYKITEKSQAVAFWCDPISGHATLYWYRQILGQGPELLVQFQDESVVDDSQLPKDRFSAERLKGVDSTLKIQPAELGDSAMYLCASSPGPLGADTQYFGPGTRLTVL.

This sequence joins TRBV15 and TRBJ2-2, with 8 bases identical to TRBD1. The V gene's germline CDR1 is LNHNV and CDR2 YYDKDF (reference sequence). The junction had 12 bases not matched to a gene; V was cut back by 4 bases and J by 2 bases. The CDR3 has 18 amino acids. CDR3 sequence reads: CATSTYRDRRINTGELFF. In DNA form, the CDR3 reads TGTGCCACCAGCACTTACCGGGACAGGAGGATAAACACCGGGGAGCTGTTTTTT. Complete variable domain (other parts from reference TRBV15 and TRBJ2-2): DAMVIQNPRYQVTQFGKPVTLSCSQTLNHNVMYWYQQKSSQAPKLLFHYYDKDFNNEADTPDNFQSRRPNTSFCFLDIRSPGLGDTAMYLCATSTYRDRRINTGELFFGEGSRLTVL.

V gene TRBV28 combines with J gene TRBJ1-3, with 8 nucleotides matching TRBD1. The length of the CDR3 is 19 residues. Unmatched junction bases numbered 15, after V lost 5 bases and J lost 0 bases. The V gene's germline CDR1 is MDHEN and CDR2 SYDVKM. The CDR3 is CASSPTAGTGTYSGNTIYF. The CDR3 region has the DNA TGTGCCAGCAGTCCAACCGCCGGGACAGGTACCTACTCTGGAAACACCATATATTTT.

V usage is TRBV15 and J usage is TRBJ1-1, with D perhaps TRBD1 (5 bases). In germline, CDR1 is LNHNV, CDR2 YYDKDF (reference sequence). This CDR3 comprises 16 residues. V shed 0 bases and J shed 1 base, with 12 bases lying between them. CDR3 sequence (DNA): TGTGCCACCAGCAGAGACCATGTCCAGGGGAACACTGAAGCTTTCTTT. Its protein is CATSRDHVQGNTEAFF. The whole variable domain, remainder taken from reference TRBV15 and TRBJ1-1, is DAMVIQNPRYQVTQFGKPVTLSCSQTLNHNVMYWYQQKSSQAPKLLFHYYDKDFNNEADTPDNFQSRRPNTSFCFLDIRSPGLGDTAMYLCATSRDHVQGNTEAFFGQGTRLTVV.

This clone was seen just once. The chain has TRBV5-1 and TRBJ2-2; possible D gene TRBD2, 5 bases. Trimming pared 7 bases from V and 5 bases from J, leaving 15 bases between. Germline CDR1 reads SGHRS; CDR2 reads YFSETQ. This CDR3 has 14 amino acids. CDR3 in DNA: TGCGCCAGCCGGACCCGGACTGTGACCGGGGAGCTGTTTTTT. This encodes CASRTRTVTGELFF.

The gene calls are TRBV6-6 and TRBJ2-3; D is uncertain. Looked up from germline, CDR1 is MNHNY and CDR2 is SVGAGI (reference sequence). Trimming cost V 5 bases and J 5 bases, with 5 bases left between them. The CDR3 contains 11 residues. The CDR3 loop reads CASSLRDTQYF. The CDR3 DNA reads TGTGCCAGCAGTCTAAGAGATACGCAGTATTTT.

This chain connects TRBV11-1 to TRBJ2-1; D ambiguous. This CDR3 region has 15 residues. The V gene's germline CDR1 is SGHAT and CDR2 FQDESV (reference sequence). The V end lost 2 bases, the J end lost 6 bases, and 14 bases lay between the germline ends. CDR3 bases: TGTGCCAGCAGCTTATTGAACCAACCAGGCAATGAGCAGTTCTTC. It yields the protein CASSLLNQPGNEQFF.

The V and J genes are TRBV19 and TRBJ2-1, with 15 bases lining up with TRBD2. Looked up from germline, CDR1 is LNHDA and CDR2 is SQIVND (reference sequence). This CDR3 is built from 18 residues. With V trimmed by 4 bases and J by 7 bases, 11 bases remained unmatched. The CDR3 coding sequence is TGTGCCAGTAGTAGAGGACTAGCGGGAGGGCCAGGTAGGAATGAGCAGTTCTTC. Translating it yields CASSRGLAGGPGRNEQFF.

The chain links TRBV11-1 to TRBJ2-1; D unclear. The V gene's germline CDR1 is SGHAT and CDR2 FQDESV (reference sequence). The CDR3 consists of 15 residues. V dropped 1 base and J dropped 0 bases, with 7 bases sitting between them. CDR3 amino acids: CASSLVVGSYNEQFF. The CDR3 coding sequence is TGTGCCAGCAGCTTAGTAGTGGGCTCCTACAATGAGCAGTTCTTC.

A remark on this clone: The junction shows a germline mismatch at one end, possibly a read error. J is TRBJ1-2 and V is TRBV5-1, with 10 nucleotides matching TRBD1. Germline values: CDR1 SGHRS, CDR2 YFSETQ. The CDR3 is 15 amino acids. This CDR3 is CASSLGTGDGYGHTF. The CDR3 region has the DNA TGCGCCAGCAGCCTAGGGACAGGGGATGGCTATGGCCACACCTTC.

The J gene is TRBJ2-2, the V gene TRBV18; tentatively, D is TRBD1 (5 bases). V lost 9 bases and J lost 2, with 10 bases in between. The CDR3 is 13 amino acids. CDR1 and CDR2 from the germline V gene are KGHSH and LQKENI. CDR3 in DNA: TGTGCCAGTCAGGGCCGAAACACCGGGGAGCTGTTTTTT. This translates into CASQGRNTGELFF.

This chain uses TRBV28 with TRBJ1-2; no firm D call. The CDR3 sequence is 12 residues long. From germline, CDR1 is MDHEN and CDR2 SYDVKM. V dropped 8 bases and J dropped 3 bases, with 10 bases sitting between them. The CDR3 DNA reads TGTGCCAGCGCATCGGCCTACTATGGCTACACCTTC. Translated: CASASAYYGYTF.